This T cell receptor beta chain came from a study of CXCR3-negative and CXCR3-positive naive CD8 T cells. Study context: Sequencing gave 140 million or so TRB reads overall, about 1.5 +/- 0.3 million per library.

All CD8+ T cell subsets were sorted in triplicate at 300,000 cells each. The CDR3 runs to 17 residues. Germline V CDR1 and CDR2: SNHLY, FYNNEI. About this clonotype: Its antigen remains unidentified.

In preparing the TRB cDNA libraries, 5' RACE with UMI labels was used. TCRdb reanalyzed the 5' RACE reads and collapses them to one entry per CDR3 protein, without DNA. The data show 25,000 to 35,000 distinct CDR3 sequences, and the top ten clones hold roughly 10%. Study results and limitations: Fresh PBMCs went into most assays, and CXCR3 expression partly declined after cryopreservation. Unlike memory cells, which differed, naive CXCR3-negative and CXCR3-positive cells had similar TRBV-TRBJ usage.

The rearrangement uses TRBV2 and TRBJ2-2; TCRdb indicates TRBD2, and absent DNA this call remains unverified. The TCR comes from a human donor in good health. Some clones in this sample may be carry-over from other donors' samples. The specimen sequenced was memory CD8+ T cells from blood. Here the CDR3 reads CASSEVLAGMYTGELFF. Filled out from reference TRBV2 and TRBJ2-2, the complete variable domain reads EPEVTQTPSHQVTQMGQEVILRCVPISNHLYFYWYRQILGQKVEFLVSFYNNEISEKSEIFDDQFSVERPDGSNFTLKIRSTKLEDSAMYFCASSEVLAGMYTGELFFGEGSRLTVL.